This TCR beta chain stems from a study of long-term antiretroviral therapy in people with HIV. About the study: Of all samples, the earliest predate the 2015 immediate-ART recommendation by about a decade. Study outcomes and limitations: Data on ART adherence, viral resistance or therapy changes were unavailable. In samples taken after ART, diversity increased but remained below transplant donor control levels. Before ART, certain clones expanded, and these dominated the repertoire at all time points.

The V gene's germline CDR1 is SGDLS and CDR2 YYNGEE. The CDR3 spans 14 residues. Trimming stripped 4 bases from V and 2 bases from J, with 13 bases between. Worth noting for this clone: The antigen is not known.

Samples were assayed with immunoSEQ v3.0 at survey level. TCRdb's table, derived via immunoSEQ multiplex PCR, lists solely in-frame clones and lacks some. The sample has under 25,000 clones; about 70% are singletons. The origin of this receptor is a man aged 18 to 30 with HIV. Here the sequenced sample was unsorted PBMCs, taken 0.5 years before starting antiretroviral therapy. This chain uses TRBV9 with TRBJ2-7, with D possibly TRBD1 on 7 matching bases. The CDR3 bases are TGTGCCAGCAGCCGCGGGACAGCGACCTACGAGCAGTACTTC. This gives the protein CASSRGTATYEQYF.